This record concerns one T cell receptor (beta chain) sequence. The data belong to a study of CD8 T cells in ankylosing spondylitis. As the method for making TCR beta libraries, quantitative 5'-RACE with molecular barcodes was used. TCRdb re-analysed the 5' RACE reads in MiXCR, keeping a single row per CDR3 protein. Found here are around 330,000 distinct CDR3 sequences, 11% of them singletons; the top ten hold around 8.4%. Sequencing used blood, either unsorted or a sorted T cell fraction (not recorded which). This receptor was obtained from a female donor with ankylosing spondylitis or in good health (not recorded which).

The CDR3 DNA reads TGCGCCAGCAGCCAAGTACAGGGCCCGGGGGACATTCAGTACTTC. Its translation: CASSQVQGPGDIQYF. The chain uses TRBV4-3 and TRBJ2-4; possibly TRBD1 or TRBD2 for D (6 bases each). This CDR3 has 15 amino acids. Trimming cost V 1 base and J 8 bases, with 15 bases left between them. Germline V gives CDR1 LGHNA, CDR2 YSLEER.